This is a list of T cell receptor beta chains from one sample in a study of T-cell reconstitution after alpha-beta-depleted transplantation in children. TCRdb passed the PCR reads through MiXCR, listing each CDR3 protein once. Counted here are about 420,000 distinct CDR3 sequences, about a tenth occurring once; the ten biggest clones make up 5% to 6.5%. The sample in question was PBMCs from the stem cell graft donor, obtained from the stem cell graft. The origin of the receptors is a human donor who donated a stem cell graft to a child with acute myeloid leukemia. CDR3s include the opening cysteine and the closing phenylalanine or tryptophan. Each record gives: D gene, V gene, clone size, J gene, CDR3 DNA, CDR3 protein. A D gene is named only where the DNA matches it firmly. Clone size, where shown, is once, few, many, or a class for clones that have expanded.

d_call: .; v_call: TRBV5-8; clone_size: many; j_call: TRBJ1-5; cdr3_nt: TGTGCCAGCAGCTTAGTGATCCGAAGCAATCAGCCCCAGCATTTT; cdr3_aa: CASSLVIRSNQPQHF
d_call: TRBD1; v_call: TRBV7-9; clone_size: few; j_call: TRBJ1-1; cdr3_nt: TGTGCCAGCAGCTTACAGGGGGGGAGGGCTGAAGCTTTCTTT; cdr3_aa: CASSLQGGRAEAFF
d_call: TRBD1; v_call: TRBV5-1; clone_size: .; j_call: TRBJ1-3; cdr3_nt: TGCGCCAGCAGCTTGCCGACAGGGGACGGAAACACCATATATTTT; cdr3_aa: CASSLPTGDGNTIYF
d_call: TRBD2; v_call: TRBV5-1; clone_size: few; j_call: TRBJ2-1; cdr3_nt: TGCGCCAGCAGCTTAGTTGGAGCGGGAACTAACAATGAGCAGTTCTTC; cdr3_aa: CASSLVGAGTNNEQFF
d_call: TRBD1; v_call: TRBV5-4; clone_size: .; j_call: TRBJ2-1; cdr3_nt: TGTGCCAGCAGCTTGCCGGGACAGGCACACAATGAGCAGTTCTTC; cdr3_aa: CASSLPGQAHNEQFF
d_call: TRBD1; v_call: TRBV5-1; clone_size: .; j_call: TRBJ1-1; cdr3_nt: TGCGCCAGCAGCTACGGGACAGGGCGGAACACTGAAGCTTTCTTT; cdr3_aa: CASSYGTGRNTEAFF
d_call: TRBD1; v_call: TRBV7-2; clone_size: many; j_call: TRBJ1-2; cdr3_nt: TGTGCCAGCAGCTTGGGACAGGGCTTGAGTGGCTACACCTTC; cdr3_aa: CASSLGQGLSGYTF
d_call: .; v_call: TRBV7-9; clone_size: .; j_call: TRBJ2-3; cdr3_nt: TGTGCCGGAGGGACCCCCAAGGGGACAGATACGCAGTATTTT; cdr3_aa: CAGGTPKGTDTQYF
d_call: .; v_call: TRBV6-1; clone_size: .; j_call: TRBJ1-2; cdr3_nt: TGTGCCAGCAGTGAAGAGGGCGGAGTTGGAGGCTACACCTTC; cdr3_aa: CASSEEGGVGGYTF
d_call: .; v_call: TRBV29-1; clone_size: few; j_call: TRBJ2-3; cdr3_nt: TGCAGCGTCGTCCAAGGGCTCCACACAGATACGCAGTATTTT; cdr3_aa: CSVVQGLHTDTQYF
d_call: .; v_call: TRBV11-2; clone_size: .; j_call: TRBJ1-1; cdr3_nt: TGTGCCAGCAGCATACAGGGAGGGAACACTGAAGCTTTCTTT; cdr3_aa: CASSIQGGNTEAFF
d_call: .; v_call: TRBV5-4; clone_size: few; j_call: TRBJ2-1; cdr3_nt: TGTGCCAGCAGCGGGGGACATAACAATGAGCAGTTCTTC; cdr3_aa: CASSGGHNNEQFF
d_call: .; v_call: TRBV20-1; clone_size: few; j_call: TRBJ1-4; cdr3_nt: TGCAGTGCCACAGTGGCTAATGAAAAACTGTTTTTT; cdr3_aa: CSATVANEKLFF
d_call: .; v_call: TRBV27; clone_size: few; j_call: TRBJ2-7; cdr3_nt: TGTGCCAGCAGTTTGAACCGACGGGGAGAGCAGTACTTC; cdr3_aa: CASSLNRRGEQYF
d_call: .; v_call: TRBV12-3/TRBV12-4; clone_size: .; j_call: TRBJ2-1; cdr3_nt: TGTGCCAGCAGTCTGATGGGGGAGATTGAGCAGTTCTTC; cdr3_aa: CASSLMGEIEQFF
d_call: TRBD2; v_call: TRBV7-9; clone_size: many; j_call: TRBJ2-5; cdr3_nt: TGTGCCAGCAGCTCAATAGCGGGAAAAAAAGAGACCCAGTACTTC; cdr3_aa: CASSSIAGKKETQYF
d_call: .; v_call: TRBV7-2; clone_size: few; j_call: TRBJ2-3; cdr3_nt: TGTGCCAGCAGCTTTCGGGAAGCAGATACGCAGTATTTT; cdr3_aa: CASSFREADTQYF
d_call: .; v_call: TRBV7-9; clone_size: many; j_call: TRBJ2-1; cdr3_nt: TGTGCCAGCAGCCCGAATAGCGGTAATGAGCAGTTCTTC; cdr3_aa: CASSPNSGNEQFF
d_call: .; v_call: TRBV5-1; clone_size: .; j_call: TRBJ1-1; cdr3_nt: TGCGCCAGCTTAGGAGACAACGGGGTGAACACTGAAGCTTTCTTT; cdr3_aa: CASLGDNGVNTEAFF
d_call: .; v_call: TRBV20-1; clone_size: many; j_call: TRBJ2-1; cdr3_nt: TGCAGTGCCCGCTCAAGGTCAGGGGTATCCACCAATGAGCAGTTCTTC; cdr3_aa: CSARSRSGVSTNEQFF
d_call: TRBD1; v_call: TRBV29-1; clone_size: .; j_call: TRBJ2-7; cdr3_nt: TGCAGCGTTGAAGAGGGGGGACAGGGTCAGTACTTC; cdr3_aa: CSVEEGGQGQYF
d_call: .; v_call: TRBV7-9; clone_size: few; j_call: TRBJ2-5; cdr3_nt: TGTGCCAGCATGGGGGATTGGGAGACCCAGTACTTC; cdr3_aa: CASMGDWETQYF
d_call: .; v_call: TRBV12-3/TRBV12-4; clone_size: few; j_call: TRBJ2-1; cdr3_nt: TGTGCCAGCAGTTTGTCCGAGGTCGATGAGCAGTTCTTC; cdr3_aa: CASSLSEVDEQFF
d_call: .; v_call: TRBV12-5; clone_size: .; j_call: TRBJ2-1; cdr3_nt: TGTGCTAGTGCCAGCCCGACTAAATACAATGAGCAGTTCTTC; cdr3_aa: CASASPTKYNEQFF
d_call: TRBD2; v_call: TRBV5-1; clone_size: .; j_call: TRBJ2-3; cdr3_nt: TGCGCCAGCAGCAATCATGGACTAGCGGGAGGAAGCACAGATACGCAGTATTTT; cdr3_aa: CASSNHGLAGGSTDTQYF
d_call: TRBD1; v_call: TRBV5-1; clone_size: few; j_call: TRBJ2-5; cdr3_nt: TGCGCCAGCAGCGAAAAAGGGGACAGGTCACAAGAGACCCAGTACTTC; cdr3_aa: CASSEKGDRSQETQYF
d_call: .; v_call: TRBV4-3; clone_size: .; j_call: TRBJ2-3; cdr3_nt: TGCGCCAGCAGCCACCAATCGCGCCCCGGCACAGATACGCAGTATTTT; cdr3_aa: CASSHQSRPGTDTQYF
d_call: TRBD2; v_call: TRBV6-2/TRBV6-3; clone_size: .; j_call: TRBJ2-1; cdr3_nt: TGTGCCAGCAGTTATATCCTAGCGGGAGTCTCCCCTAGCTACAATGAGCAGTTCTTC; cdr3_aa: CASSYILAGVSPSYNEQFF
d_call: TRBD1; v_call: TRBV10-3; clone_size: few; j_call: TRBJ1-1; cdr3_nt: TGTGCCATCAGTGAGCAGGGGGCCGAGGACACTGAAGCTTTCTTT; cdr3_aa: CAISEQGAEDTEAFF
d_call: TRBD1; v_call: TRBV4-1; clone_size: many; j_call: TRBJ2-5; cdr3_nt: TGCGCCAGCAGCCAAGAAAACGGACAGGGGTGGGAGACCCAGTACTTC; cdr3_aa: CASSQENGQGWETQYF
d_call: TRBD2; v_call: TRBV29-1; clone_size: .; j_call: TRBJ2-1; cdr3_nt: TGCAGCGTTGAAAGGTCTCGGGGGGGTAATGAGCAGTTCTTC; cdr3_aa: CSVERSRGGNEQFF
d_call: .; v_call: TRBV20-1; clone_size: few; j_call: TRBJ2-1; cdr3_nt: TGCAGTGCTCCGGACAGATACAATGAGCAGTTCTTC; cdr3_aa: CSAPDRYNEQFF
d_call: .; v_call: TRBV7-9; clone_size: once; j_call: TRBJ2-5; cdr3_nt: TGTGCCAGCAGCTTACTCACGGGAGCTCGGGAGGAGACCCAGTACTTC; cdr3_aa: CASSLLTGAREETQYF
d_call: .; v_call: TRBV20-1; clone_size: many; j_call: TRBJ2-7; cdr3_nt: TGCAGTGCTAGAGGGCTTCGGGAGTACGAGCAGTACTTC; cdr3_aa: CSARGLREYEQYF
d_call: .; v_call: TRBV7-2; clone_size: .; j_call: TRBJ1-1; cdr3_nt: TGTGCCATATCCCAGGGATCGAACACTGAAGCTTTCTTT; cdr3_aa: CAISQGSNTEAFF
d_call: .; v_call: TRBV9; clone_size: few; j_call: TRBJ1-3; cdr3_nt: TGTGCCAGCAGCAGCCGGACGGGAGAGGCCATATATTTT; cdr3_aa: CASSSRTGEAIYF
d_call: .; v_call: TRBV11-2; clone_size: .; j_call: TRBJ1-5; cdr3_nt: TGTGCCAGCAGCTTAGAGGCGGGGGCCTCTAATCAGCCCCAGCATTTC; cdr3_aa: CASSLEAGASNQPQHF